The 8 T cell receptor beta chains below all came from one sample that was sequenced in a study of T cell changes during pregnancy in multiple sclerosis. This table comes from immunoSEQ multiplex PCR, and its TCRdb copy is limited to in-frame clones, with some not included. The sample shows 30,000 to 45,000 clones, about 88% of them seen only once. This material consisted of CD4+ T cells from peripheral blood mononuclear cells, taken before pregnancy. The receptors originated from a female donor with multiple sclerosis, enrolled in a pregnancy study.

The chain recombines TRBV5-4 with TRBJ2-1; 10 nucleotides match TRBD2. V lost 0 bases, J lost 10 bases, and 7 bases stayed unmatched. Germline V gene data show CDR1 as SGHNT and CDR2 as YYREEE (reference sequence). The CDR3 consists of 15 residues. CDR3 DNA sequence: TGTGCCAGCAGCTTGGATCTAGCGGGAGAACACGAGCAGTTCTTC. Its protein product is CASSLDLAGEHEQFF.

This chain connects TRBV6-1 to TRBJ2-1; TRBD2 matches at 7 bases. The ends lost 7 bases at V and 8 bases at J; junction bases unmatched: 11. The germline CDR1 and CDR2 sequences are MNHNS and SASEGT. The CDR3 sequence is 14 residues long. CDR3 amino acids: CASTAAGVGDEQFF. The DNA for the CDR3 is TGTGCCAGCACCGCGGCGGGAGTCGGGGATGAGCAGTTCTTC.

The rearrangement joins TRBV7-9 to TRBJ1-2; D might be TRBD1 (5 bases). The V end lost 4 bases, the J end lost 5 bases, and 17 bases lay between the germline ends. This CDR3 is 15 amino acids long. The germline V gene has CDR1 SEHNR and CDR2 FQNEAQ (reference sequence). The CDR3 nucleotides read TGTGCCAGCAGCTCCGTGACAGCAACTCCTTATGGCTACACCTTC. Translating it yields CASSSVTATPYGYTF.

This clone was detected once. The V gene is TRBV30, the J gene TRBJ2-3, with D perhaps matching TRBD2 (6 bases). Trimming pared 2 bases from V and 4 bases from J, leaving 10 bases between. The CDR3 length is 13 residues. Germline CDR1 is GTSNPN and CDR2 is SVGIG (reference sequence). In DNA form, the CDR3 reads TGTGCCTGGAGTATCGGAGGGGCAGATACGCAGTATTTT. Translating gives CAWSIGGADTQYF.

V is TRBV30 and J is TRBJ2-3; 16 nucleotides agree with TRBD2. J gave up 4 bases and V 4 bases, and 14 bases lay outside the gene matches. Germline-derived CDR1 and CDR2 are GTSNPN and SVGIG (reference sequence). This CDR3 comprises 19 residues. CDR3 sequence reads: CAWILPGLAGGPGSDTQYF. The CDR3 DNA follows: TGTGCCTGGATCCTACCGGGACTAGCGGGAGGGCCAGGCTCAGATACGCAGTATTTT.

The chain is built from TRBV5-1 and TRBJ2-3, with 9 nucleotides matching TRBD1. There are 15 residues in the CDR3. The trim removed 3 bases at V and 3 bases at J, leaving 5 bases unmatched. Germline V gives CDR1 SGHRS, CDR2 YFSETQ. Here the CDR3 DNA reads TGCGCCAGCAGCTCCTCTGACAGGGGGACAGATACGCAGTATTTT. It specifies CASSSSDRGTDTQYF. Drawing the rest from reference TRBV5-1 and TRBJ2-3, the complete variable domain is KAGVTQTPRYLIKTRGQQVTLSCSPISGHRSVSWYQQTPGQGLQFLFEYFSETQRNKGNFPGRFSGRQFSNSRSEMNVSTLELGDSALYLCASSSSDRGTDTQYFGPGTRLTVL.

The chain employs TRBV14 and TRBJ2-1, with TRBD2 matching 7 bases. The ends lost 4 bases at V and 3 bases at J; junction bases unmatched: 9. This CDR3 region has 16 residues. The germline V gene has CDR1 SGHDN and CDR2 FVKESK. The CDR3 loop is CASSLLGGSIYNEQFF. The CDR3 region has the DNA TGTGCCAGCAGCCTGTTAGGCGGGAGTATCTACAATGAGCAGTTCTTC.

V and J are TRBV14 and TRBJ1-2; maybe TRBD1 (5 bases). This CDR3 spans 14 amino acids. Germline loops: CDR1 SGHDN, CDR2 FVKESK. V was cut by 2 bases and J by 4 bases, with 11 bases left in between. Here the CDR3 reads CASSQRSQGYGYTF. DNA of the CDR3: TGTGCCAGCAGCCAACGGAGCCAGGGCTATGGCTACACCTTC. Using reference TRBV14 and TRBJ1-2 for the parts outside the CDR3, the full variable domain is EAGVTQFPSHSVIEKGQTVTLRCDPISGHDNLYWYRRVMGKEIKFLLHFVKESKQDESGMPNNRFLAERTGGTYSTLKVQPAELEDSGVYFCASSQRSQGYGYTFGSGTRLTVV.